The source of this T cell receptor (beta chain) is a study of CD4+ T cells in melanoma. Study results and limitations: Diverse differentiation states were reported for melanoma neoantigen-specific CD4+ T cells. CD8+ T cell, macrophage and B cell function reportedly correlated with neoantigen-specific CD4+ T cells.

Libraries were prepared by immunoSEQ multiplex PCR; TCRdb keeps only in-frame clonotypes and omits some of them. The table records about 10,000 clones, roughly two thirds of them present only once. A remark on this clone: Its antigen is as yet unknown.

This CDR3 comprises 13 residues. V was clipped by 3 bases and J by 2 bases; unmatched bases: 1. CDR1 is SGDLS, CDR2 YYNGEE, per germline. V gene TRBV9 combines with J gene TRBJ2-5; TRBD2 aligns across 7 bases. Sequenced: cells from a culture (not recorded whether cultured in vitro). The clonotype originates from a human donor with melanoma. CDR3 loop: CASSASGQETQYF. In DNA form, the CDR3 reads TGTGCCAGCAGCGCTAGCGGTCAAGAGACCCAGTACTTC.